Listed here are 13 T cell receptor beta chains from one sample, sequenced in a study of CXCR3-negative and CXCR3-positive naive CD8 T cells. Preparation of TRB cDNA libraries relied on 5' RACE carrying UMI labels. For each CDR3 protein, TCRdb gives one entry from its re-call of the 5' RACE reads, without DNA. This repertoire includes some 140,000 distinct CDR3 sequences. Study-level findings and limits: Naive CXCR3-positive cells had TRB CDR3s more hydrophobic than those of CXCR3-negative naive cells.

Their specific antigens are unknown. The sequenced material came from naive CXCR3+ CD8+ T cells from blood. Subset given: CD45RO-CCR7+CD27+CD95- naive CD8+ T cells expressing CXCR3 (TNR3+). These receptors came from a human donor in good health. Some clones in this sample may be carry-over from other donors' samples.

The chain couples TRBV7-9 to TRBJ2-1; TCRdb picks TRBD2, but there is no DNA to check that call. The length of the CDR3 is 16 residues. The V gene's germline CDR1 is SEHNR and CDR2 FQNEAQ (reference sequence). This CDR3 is CASSALWAGEDNEQFF.

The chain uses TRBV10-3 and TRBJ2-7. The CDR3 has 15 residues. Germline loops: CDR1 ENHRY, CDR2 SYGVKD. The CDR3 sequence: CAISESSDTPYEQYF.

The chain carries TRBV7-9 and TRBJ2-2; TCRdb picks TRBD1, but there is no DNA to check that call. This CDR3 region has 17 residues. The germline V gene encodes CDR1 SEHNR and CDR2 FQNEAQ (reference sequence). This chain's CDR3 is CASSLLQGYLNTGELFF.

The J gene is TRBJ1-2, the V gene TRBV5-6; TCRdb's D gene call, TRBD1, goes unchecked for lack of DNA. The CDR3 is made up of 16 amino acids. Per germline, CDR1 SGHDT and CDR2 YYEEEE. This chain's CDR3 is CASSFADRVFDYGYTF. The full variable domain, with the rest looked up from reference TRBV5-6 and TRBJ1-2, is DAGVTQSPTHLIKTRGQQVTLRCSPKSGHDTVSWYQQALGQGPQFIFQYYEEEERQRGNFPDRFSGHQFPNYSSELNVNALLLGDSALYLCASSFADRVFDYGYTFGSGTRLTVV.

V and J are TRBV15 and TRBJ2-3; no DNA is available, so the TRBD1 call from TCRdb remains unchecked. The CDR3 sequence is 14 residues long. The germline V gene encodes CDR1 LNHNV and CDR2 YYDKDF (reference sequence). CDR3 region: CATSRFEGEDTQYF.

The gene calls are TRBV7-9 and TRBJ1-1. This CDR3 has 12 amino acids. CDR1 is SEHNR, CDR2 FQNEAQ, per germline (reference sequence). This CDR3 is CASSGQTREAFF. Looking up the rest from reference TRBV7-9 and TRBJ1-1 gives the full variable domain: DTGVSQNPRHKITKRGQNVTFRCDPISEHNRLYWYRQTLGQGPEFLTYFQNEAQLEKSRLLSDRFSAERPKGSFSTLEIQRTEQGDSAMYLCASSGQTREAFFGQGTRLTVV.

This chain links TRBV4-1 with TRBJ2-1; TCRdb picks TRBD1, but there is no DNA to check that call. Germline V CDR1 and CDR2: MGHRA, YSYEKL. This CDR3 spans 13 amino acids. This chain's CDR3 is CASSQVDGDEQFF.

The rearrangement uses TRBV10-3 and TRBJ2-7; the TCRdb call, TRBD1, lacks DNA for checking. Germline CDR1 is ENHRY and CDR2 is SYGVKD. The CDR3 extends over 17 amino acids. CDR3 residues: CAISEIGQGATPYEQYF.

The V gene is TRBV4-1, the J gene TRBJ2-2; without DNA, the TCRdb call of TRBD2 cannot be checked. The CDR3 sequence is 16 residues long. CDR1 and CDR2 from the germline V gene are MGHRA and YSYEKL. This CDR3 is CASSQAGLANTGELFF.

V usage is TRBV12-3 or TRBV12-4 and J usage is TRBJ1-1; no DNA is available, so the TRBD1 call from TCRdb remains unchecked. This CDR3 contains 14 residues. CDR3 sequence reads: CASSSTGGITEAFF.

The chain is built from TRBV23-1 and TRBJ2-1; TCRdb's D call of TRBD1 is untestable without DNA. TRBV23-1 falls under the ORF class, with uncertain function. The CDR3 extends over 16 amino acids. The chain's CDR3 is CASSPQGVPSYNEQFF.

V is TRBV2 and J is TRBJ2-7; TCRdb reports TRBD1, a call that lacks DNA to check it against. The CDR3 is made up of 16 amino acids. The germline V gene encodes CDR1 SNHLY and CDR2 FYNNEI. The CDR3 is CASSEYHRVVSYEQYF.

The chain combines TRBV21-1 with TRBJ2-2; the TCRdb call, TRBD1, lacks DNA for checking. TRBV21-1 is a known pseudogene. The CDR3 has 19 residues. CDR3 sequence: CASSLPGHRMNLNTGELFF.